The 27 T cell receptor beta chains below all came from one sample that was sequenced in a study of Ad26.COV2.S vaccination and SARS-CoV-2 variants. Using immunoSEQ multiplex PCR, the repertoire was profiled, and TCRdb retains in-frame clones only, with some absent. The sample carries about 350,000 clones, approximately 90% recorded once. Noted treatment: approximately 18 received Ad26.COV2.S at low or high dose, single or two shots; about 5 received placebo; per-sample allocation not given. Sampling happened 63 days after the first vaccine or placebo injection. The sample in question was peripheral blood, obtained in a trial of Ad26.COV2.S vaccine versus placebo. Source of these receptors: a person aged 18 to 59 who received the Ad26.COV2.S COVID-19 vaccine or a placebo.

The chain carries TRBV6-6 and TRBJ2-4; TRBD1 matches 8 bases. Trimming at V came to 6 bases and at J to 0 bases, leaving 4 bases not matched to a gene. Germline CDR1 MNHNY, CDR2 SVGAGI (reference sequence). This CDR3 has 15 amino acids. In DNA form, the CDR3 reads TGTGCCAGCAGCGGGACAGGCCTAGCCAAAAACATTCAGTACTTC. Protein product: CASSGTGLAKNIQYF.

There are many counts of this clone. The chain joins TRBV7-2 to TRBJ2-2; TRBD1 aligns across 8 bases. With 5 bases clipped from V and 6 bases from J, the junction kept 2 bases outside the gene matches. The germline gives CDR1 SGHTA, CDR2 FQGNSA. The CDR3 spans 13 residues. The CDR3 DNA follows: TGTGCCAGCAGCCTCAGGGGGCCCGGGGAGCTGTTTTTT. Translated, it gives CASSLRGPGELFF. The full variable domain, completed using reference TRBV7-2 and TRBJ2-2, is GAGVSQSPSNKVTEKGKDVELRCDPISGHTALYWYRQSLGQGLEFLIYFQGNSAPDKSGLPSDRFSAERTGGSVSTLTIQRTQQEDSAVYLCASSLRGPGELFFGEGSRLTVL.

This clone has only a few counts. This chain uses TRBV9 with TRBJ1-3; D is possibly TRBD1 (6 bases). Germline V gene sequence: CDR1 SGDLS, CDR2 YYNGEE. Trimming stripped 2 bases from V and 2 bases from J, with 17 bases between. The CDR3 length is 17 residues. CDR3 residues: CASSVISGGAPGNTIYF. DNA of the CDR3: TGTGCCAGCAGCGTTATTTCGGGGGGCGCACCTGGAAACACCATATATTTT. Full variable domain (rest looked up from reference TRBV9 and TRBJ1-3): DSGVTQTPKHLITATGQRVTLRCSPRSGDLSVYWYQQSLDQGLQFLIQYYNGEERAKGNILERFSAQQFPDLHSELNLSSLELGDSALYFCASSVISGGAPGNTIYFGEGSWLTVV.

This clone was picked up one time. The chain uses TRBV6-2 or TRBV6-3 and TRBJ2-6; 7 nucleotides match TRBD1. In germline, CDR1 is MNHEY, CDR2 SVGEGT. The V segment lost 6 bases and the J segment 0 bases; nucleotides outside the gene matches: 14. This CDR3 has 19 amino acids. CDR3 DNA: TGTGCCAGCAGCCTTAACCCGGGACAGACCTTCTCTGGGGCCAACGTCCTGACTTTC. It specifies CASSLNPGQTFSGANVLTF.

V gene TRBV7-8 combines with J gene TRBJ2-5; 9 bases line up with TRBD2. The germline CDR1 and CDR2 sequences are SGHVS and FQNEAQ. Trimming cost V 0 bases and J 5 bases; bases outside gene matches: 13. This CDR3 has 18 residues. The CDR3 loop reads CASSLALAGSLVGETQYF. Here the CDR3 DNA reads TGTGCCAGCAGCTTAGCCCTAGCGGGATCCCTCGTGGGGGAGACCCAGTACTTC.

This sequence joins TRBV6-5 and TRBJ2-3; the match to TRBD1 covers 7 bases. The CDR3 has 15 residues. The J segment lost 4 bases and the V segment lost 6 bases, leaving 10 bases of the junction unmatched. CDR1 is MNHEY and CDR2 is SVGAGI in the germline V gene. This CDR3 is CASRPGQAGPDTQYF. The CDR3 DNA follows: TGTGCCAGCAGACCAGGACAGGCGGGCCCAGATACGCAGTATTTT.

This chain connects TRBV2 to TRBJ2-7, with 7 bases aligning to TRBD1. This CDR3 has 14 residues. V gave up 4 bases and J gave up 4 bases; unmatched junction bases: 7. Germline V CDR1 and CDR2: SNHLY, FYNNEI. CDR3 nucleotide sequence: TGTGCCAGCAGTGTAAGAGGGGGCGGTTACGAGCAGTACTTC. Its protein product is CASSVRGGGYEQYF.

The rearrangement uses TRBV3-1 (or the pseudogene TRBV3-2) and TRBJ2-1; the D call may be TRBD1 or TRBD2 (5 bases each). Looked up from germline, CDR1 is LGHDT and CDR2 is YNNKEL (reference sequence). The CDR3 loop spans 14 amino acids. V was clipped by 4 bases and J by 8 bases, with 15 bases between them. The CDR3 loop is CASSPHWGLDEQFF. The CDR3 DNA reads as TGTGCCAGCAGCCCCCATTGGGGGTTGGATGAGCAGTTCTTC.

The chain uses TRBV6-5 and TRBJ1-3; D ambiguous. The germline V gene encodes CDR1 MNHEY and CDR2 SVGAGI. The V gene lost 7 bases and the J gene lost 4 bases, with 8 bases spanning the gap. This CDR3 region has 12 residues. The CDR3: CASKASGNTIYF. The DNA of the CDR3 is TGTGCCAGCAAGGCTTCCGGAAACACCATATATTTT.

The V and J genes are TRBV2 and TRBJ2-6; D is ambiguous. The germline CDR1 and CDR2 sequences are SNHLY and FYNNEI. The V gene lost 4 bases and the J gene lost 3 bases, with 4 bases spanning the gap. The CDR3 is 13 amino acids. CDR3 nucleotides: TGTGCCAGCAGTGTGGGTGGGGCCAACGTCCTGACTTTC. Translating gives CASSVGGANVLTF.

The gene calls are TRBV6-5 and TRBJ2-7; possibly TRBD1 for D (6 bases). Germline V gives CDR1 MNHEY, CDR2 SVGAGI. Trimming stripped 0 bases from V and 1 base from J, with 10 bases between. This CDR3 comprises 15 residues. The CDR3 nucleotides read TGTGCCAGCAGTTACTCCGGGACAACTTCCTACGAGCAGTACTTC. As protein: CASSYSGTTSYEQYF.

This clone was seen only once. The V call is TRBV5-4, the J call TRBJ2-2; no definite D call. The V gene lost 0 bases and the J gene lost 1 base, with 4 bases spanning the gap. The CDR3 consists of 14 residues. Germline V gives CDR1 SGHNT, CDR2 YYREEE (reference sequence). The CDR3 loop is CASSLARNTGELFF. CDR3 nucleotide sequence: TGTGCCAGCAGCTTGGCCCGGAACACCGGGGAGCTGTTTTTT.

The chain employs TRBV6-6 and TRBJ1-4; no reliable D call. Germline loops: CDR1 MNHNY, CDR2 SVGAGI (reference sequence). Trimming took 2 bases from V and 5 from J, leaving 9 bases between them. The CDR3 contains 14 residues. The CDR3 sequence is CASSYNWANEKLFF. The CDR3 DNA reads TGTGCCAGCAGTTACAATTGGGCGAATGAAAAACTGTTTTTT.

This clone was observed a few times. The rearrangement joins TRBV5-1 to TRBJ1-1; D perhaps matches TRBD1 (5 bases). The CDR3 sequence is 16 residues long. The V gene's germline CDR1 is SGHRS and CDR2 YFSETQ. The ends were cut back, 0 bases at V and 1 base at J, with 13 bases in the middle. The CDR3 coding sequence is TGCGCCAGCAGCTTGGATCCGGGGACGACGAACACTGAAGCTTTCTTT. Translation gives CASSLDPGTTNTEAFF.

Remarks on this clone: Additional DNA sequences in this sample encode the identical CDR3. V and J are TRBV19 and TRBJ1-6; 7 bases fit TRBD1. V trimming: 6 bases; J trimming: 7 bases; junction bases outside the gene matches: 6. This CDR3 has 14 residues. Germline V gene data show CDR1 as LNHDA and CDR2 as SQIVND (reference sequence). The CDR3 sequence: CASRSGTANSPLHF. DNA for the CDR3: TGTGCCAGTAGATCTGGGACAGCCAATTCACCCCTCCACTTT. The full variable domain, its missing parts supplied by reference TRBV19 and TRBJ1-6, is DGGITQSPKYLFRKEGQNVTLSCEQNLNHDAMYWYRQDPGQGLRLIYYSQIVNDFQKGDIAEGYSVSREKKESFPLTVTSAQKNPTAFYLCASRSGTANSPLHFGNGTRLTVT.

This clone was counted only a few times. Other DNA sequences in this specimen translate into the identical CDR3. The chain employs TRBV6-5 and TRBJ1-1; no clear D gene. The V gene's germline CDR1 is MNHEY and CDR2 SVGAGI. The CDR3 totals 11 residues. V lost 6 bases to trimming and J lost 0 bases, with 2 bases between them. CDR3 DNA: TGTGCCAGCAGGGTGAACACTGAAGCTTTCTTT. It yields the protein CASRVNTEAFF.

This clone was seen more than once but under ten times. In nucleotides, the CDR3 is TGCGCCAGCAGCCAACCCAGACAGGGGGGCGAAGCTTTCTTT. Translating gives CASSQPRQGGEAFF. The J gene is TRBJ1-1, the V gene TRBV4-1, with TRBD1 matching over 9 bases. Germline assignment: CDR1 MGHRA and CDR2 YSYEKL. CDR3 length: 14 residues. V lost 2 bases, J lost 8 bases, and 6 bases stayed unmatched.

This clone has a single count. The chain uses TRBV3-1 (or the pseudogene TRBV3-2) and TRBJ2-5; no clear D gene. Germline CDR1 and CDR2: LGHDT and YNNKEL (reference sequence). The V end lost 6 bases, the J end lost 0 bases, and 11 bases lay between the germline ends. The CDR3 spans 14 residues. The CDR3 DNA sequence: TGTGCCAGCAGGGTCGGACGGCACCAAGAGACCCAGTACTTC. Its translation: CASRVGRHQETQYF.

The chain uses TRBV18 and TRBJ2-7; D perhaps matches TRBD1 (6 bases). V was cut by 2 bases and J by 7 bases, with 15 bases left in between. The germline V gene encodes CDR1 KGHSH and CDR2 LQKENI. The CDR3 runs to 14 residues. CDR3 in amino acids: CASSPTGSSREQYF. The CDR3 DNA reads TGTGCCAGCTCACCAACAGGGAGTTCGCGGGAGCAGTACTTC.

The chain uses TRBV5-4 and TRBJ2-3, with 9 bases matching TRBD1. This CDR3 spans 16 amino acids. The V gene's germline CDR1 is SGHNT and CDR2 YYREEE (reference sequence). Germline trimming cut 0 bases from V and 2 bases from J; bases unmatched to any gene: 4. As DNA, the CDR3 is TGTGCCAGCAGCTTGGTGGGACAGGGAACCACAGATACGCAGTATTTT. It translates to CASSLVGQGTTDTQYF. The full variable domain, in which reference TRBV5-4 and TRBJ2-3 provide the parts outside the CDR3, is ETGVTQSPTHLIKTRGQQVTLRCSSQSGHNTVSWYQQALGQGPQFIFQYYREEENGRGNFPPRFSGLQFPNYSSELNVNALELDDSALYLCASSLVGQGTTDTQYFGPGTRLTVL.

The rearrangement joins TRBV5-1 to TRBJ2-2, with D unresolved. Germline V gene data show CDR1 as SGHRS and CDR2 as YFSETQ. This CDR3 is built from 15 residues. The V end lost 2 bases, the J end lost 0 bases, and 8 bases lay between the germline ends. The CDR3 spells CASSLDSSNTGELFF. DNA of the CDR3: TGCGCCAGCAGCTTAGACTCCTCGAACACCGGGGAGCTGTTTTTT.

This clone was seen just once. The V and J genes are TRBV7-8 and TRBJ2-6; 8 nucleotides line up with TRBD2. The CDR3 sequence is 16 residues long. The V segment lost 5 bases and the J segment 0 bases; nucleotides outside the gene matches: 3. Germline V lookup: CDR1 SGHVS, CDR2 FQNEAQ. This CDR3 is CASSPRGGSGANVLTF. CDR3 sequence (DNA): TGTGCCAGCAGCCCCCGGGGGGGCTCTGGGGCCAACGTCCTGACTTTC.

This chain uses TRBV10-1 with TRBJ2-5; the D gene is possibly TRBD2 (6 bases). In germline, CDR1 is WNHNN, CDR2 SYGVQD (reference sequence). Trimming took off 4 bases at V and 4 bases at J, with 10 bases between the two ends. This CDR3 is 13 amino acids long. CDR3 sequence (DNA): TGCGCCAGCAGTGCGGGGGTTTTAGAGACCCAGTACTTC. Its protein product is CASSAGVLETQYF.

The chain uses TRBV19 and TRBJ1-2; no clear D. Deletions cut 3 bases from V and 8 bases from J, with 16 bases between. The CDR3 extends over 14 amino acids. Germline V gene lookup returns CDR1 LNHDA and CDR2 SQIVND (reference sequence). DNA for the CDR3: TGTGCCAGTAGTATTACGGCAGACCGTGTCGGCTACACCTTC. Encoded protein: CASSITADRVGYTF.

This chain uses TRBV5-1 with TRBJ2-5, with 11 nucleotides matching TRBD2. J was trimmed by 5 bases and V by 3 bases; bases with no gene match: 9. This CDR3 contains 16 residues. The germline V gene encodes CDR1 SGHRS and CDR2 YFSETQ. For the CDR3, the DNA is TGCGCCAGCAGCTCCGGGCTAGCGGGAGGCTTCGAGACCCAGTACTTC. It specifies CASSSGLAGGFETQYF.

The V call is TRBV7-9, the J call TRBJ1-1, with D unresolved. From germline, CDR1 is SEHNR and CDR2 FQNEAQ (reference sequence). The CDR3 extends over 14 amino acids. The V end was cut by 6 bases, the J end by 1 base, with 12 bases between. CDR3 sequence: CASSQPTRNTEAFF. The CDR3, as DNA: TGTGCCAGCAGTCAACCGACCAGGAACACTGAAGCTTTCTTT. Combining the CDR3 with reference TRBV7-9 and TRBJ1-1 gives the whole variable domain DTGVSQNPRHKITKRGQNVTFRCDPISEHNRLYWYRQTLGQGPEFLTYFQNEAQLEKSRLLSDRFSAERPKGSFSTLEIQRTEQGDSAMYLCASSQPTRNTEAFFGQGTRLTVV.

The rearrangement links TRBV27 to TRBJ2-5; 11 bases are a match to TRBD2. The CDR3 sequence is 14 residues long. The J segment lost 6 bases and the V segment lost 6 bases, leaving 6 bases of the junction unmatched. Germline V gene data show CDR1 as MNHEY and CDR2 as SMNVEV (reference sequence). The CDR3 is CASRGTSGSQTQYF. For the CDR3, the DNA is TGTGCCAGCAGGGGGACTAGCGGTAGCCAGACCCAGTACTTC.